This T cell receptor beta chain was identified in a study of Ad26.COV2.S vaccination and SARS-CoV-2 variants. Study outcomes and limitations: Comparable non-spike TCR breadth was observed in vaccine and placebo recipients.

There are 11 residues in the CDR3. V lost 7 bases and J 4 bases, leaving 7 bases between the germline ends. Germline V CDR1 and CDR2: SQVTM, ANQGSEA. As concerns this clone: Its specificity is not known.

Method: immunoSEQ multiplex PCR; TCRdb's copy keeps in-frame clones and lacks some. The table lists hundreds of thousands of clones, roughly 89% of them singletons, with around 4.5% in the top ten. The treatment is: approximately 18 received Ad26.COV2.S at low or high dose, single or two shots; about five received placebo; per-sample allocation not given. Specimen acquisition occurred on day 63 following the initial vaccine or placebo injection. Recruitment in Boston yielded a donor of adult age, 18-55 years. The specimen comprised peripheral blood, sampled in a trial of Ad26.COV2.S vaccine versus placebo. This clonotype was obtained from a person aged 18-60 years who received the Ad26.COV2.S COVID-19 vaccine or a placebo. The chain joins TRBV29-1 to TRBJ2-2; the D is unclear. The DNA of the CDR3 is TGCAGCGGAGGATCCACCGGGGAGCTGTTTTTT. Residues: CSGGSTGELFF.